A selection of T cell receptor beta chains follows, all from one sample in a study of vaccination and CD4 T cells after COVID-19. TCRdb reprocessed the PCR reads via MiXCR and lists one record per CDR3 protein. The data show some 23,000 distinct CDR3 sequences, 44% seen once. Antigens for these TCRs are unknown. Material: CD4+ T cells from blood, cultured in vitro, obtained before SARS-CoV-2 vaccination. The receptors were sampled from a human donor who received a COVID-19 vaccine. Both conserved end residues are part of each CDR3. The size entry is marked missing in some rows and otherwise reads once, few, many or a size class.

cdr3_length: 14
clone_size: few
v_call: TRBV30
cdr3_aa: CAWRPRGPADTQYF

cdr3_length: 16
clone_size: -
v_call: TRBV7-9
cdr3_aa: CASSFEGVPAKNIQYF

cdr3_length: 13
clone_size: -
v_call: TRBV5-4
cdr3_aa: CASSLDSNQPQHF

cdr3_length: 12
clone_size: few
v_call: TRBV7-2
cdr3_aa: CASKALGNTIYF

cdr3_length: 13
clone_size: -
v_call: TRBV10-3
cdr3_aa: CAISERREETQYF

cdr3_length: 15
clone_size: few
v_call: TRBV7-6
cdr3_aa: CASSLDGYSNQPQHF

cdr3_length: 14
clone_size: once
v_call: TRBV6-4
cdr3_aa: CARPPGQGNEKLFF

cdr3_length: 15
clone_size: -
v_call: TRBV30
cdr3_aa: CAWSVRRSSYNEQFF

cdr3_length: 13
clone_size: -
v_call: TRBV2
cdr3_aa: CAIQTSADYGYTF

cdr3_length: 14
clone_size: few
v_call: TRBV6-1
cdr3_aa: CASRASGGSYEQYF

cdr3_length: 16
clone_size: -
v_call: TRBV19
cdr3_aa: CAIYSSGGRGDYEQYF

cdr3_length: 18
clone_size: -
v_call: TRBV27
cdr3_aa: CASSSYGGQGYGNQPQHF

cdr3_length: 15
clone_size: -
v_call: TRBV3-1
cdr3_aa: CASSQELGRDTEAFF

cdr3_length: 16
clone_size: -
v_call: TRBV19
cdr3_aa: CASSVDRDFSGNTIYF

cdr3_length: 13
clone_size: few
v_call: TRBV15
cdr3_aa: CATSPRVSSGYTF

cdr3_length: 15
clone_size: -
v_call: TRBV11-3
cdr3_aa: CASSSRGGAGSEQFF

cdr3_length: 13
clone_size: -
v_call: TRBV10-3
cdr3_aa: CAIKPGQVETQYF

cdr3_length: 15
clone_size: -
v_call: TRBV6-1
cdr3_aa: CASGSPQADTYEQYF

cdr3_length: 14
clone_size: -
v_call: TRBV5-1
cdr3_aa: CASSLQGRNTEAFF

cdr3_length: 16
clone_size: -
v_call: TRBV20-1
cdr3_aa: CSARTGQVYAKNIQYF

cdr3_length: 14
clone_size: -
v_call: TRBV12-3/TRBV12-4
cdr3_aa: CASSWAGGDTEAFF

cdr3_length: 12
clone_size: -
v_call: TRBV20-1
cdr3_aa: CSATASWNEQFF

cdr3_length: 15
clone_size: few
v_call: TRBV7-2
cdr3_aa: CASSSRLAGVPTQYF

cdr3_length: 16
clone_size: -
v_call: TRBV7-9
cdr3_aa: CASSWGSGTGSYGYTF

cdr3_length: 17
clone_size: few
v_call: TRBV6-5
cdr3_aa: CASSYSMRGFLNSPLHF

cdr3_length: 11
clone_size: -
v_call: TRBV20-1
cdr3_aa: CSAGLGYEQYF

cdr3_length: 13
clone_size: few
v_call: TRBV20-1
cdr3_aa: CSVRASSTDTQYF

cdr3_length: 17
clone_size: -
v_call: TRBV6-5
cdr3_aa: CASSYSSGWSATYEQYF

cdr3_length: 14
clone_size: -
v_call: TRBV5-1
cdr3_aa: CASSLPGQPYEQYF

cdr3_length: 13
clone_size: -
v_call: TRBV12-3/TRBV12-4
cdr3_aa: CASSYRDNYGYTF

cdr3_length: 13
clone_size: -
v_call: TRBV11-3
cdr3_aa: CASSLESYNEQFF

cdr3_length: 15
clone_size: -
v_call: TRBV11-3
cdr3_aa: CASSPGLASTDTQYF

cdr3_length: 15
clone_size: -
v_call: TRBV7-9
cdr3_aa: CASSSGQGASYEQYF

cdr3_length: 17
clone_size: -
v_call: TRBV6-2/TRBV6-3
cdr3_aa: CASSRGLAGGSRETQYF

cdr3_length: 17
clone_size: -
v_call: TRBV7-8
cdr3_aa: CASSSEGIEANTDTQYF

cdr3_length: 13
clone_size: -
v_call: TRBV29-1
cdr3_aa: CSVELTQGAEAFF

cdr3_length: 15
clone_size: -
v_call: TRBV11-2
cdr3_aa: CASSLTRGLQETQYF

cdr3_length: 17
clone_size: -
v_call: TRBV10-3
cdr3_aa: CAISESVAGGLSGELFF

cdr3_length: 13
clone_size: few
v_call: TRBV6-1
cdr3_aa: CASSPSRVRGYTF

cdr3_length: 14
clone_size: few
v_call: TRBV6-1
cdr3_aa: CASRMGSLTDTQYF

cdr3_length: 13
clone_size: -
v_call: TRBV7-6
cdr3_aa: CASSLSGGTEAFF

cdr3_length: 12
clone_size: -
v_call: TRBV1
cdr3_aa: CTSGQGGEKLFF

cdr3_length: 11
clone_size: -
v_call: TRBV20-1
cdr3_aa: CSAGSNQPQHF